The 14 T cell receptor beta chains given below trace back to one sample, sequenced in a study of control samples from healthy donors and cancer patients. Sequencing was performed with immunoSEQ multiplex PCR; in TCRdb, only in-frame clones are kept and a portion is missing. The sample holds more than 20,000 clones, more than 70% seen once. The sequenced material came from PBMCs. The receptors here all came from a man in his sixties with head and neck cancer.

V is TRBV7-2 and J is TRBJ1-5; D ambiguous. The V end lost 0 bases, the J end lost 11 bases, and 8 bases lay between the germline ends. Germline CDR1 reads SGHTA; CDR2 reads FQGNSA. There are 12 residues in the CDR3. The CDR3 DNA sequence: TGTGCCAGCAGCTTAGCTCTCGAGGCCCAGCATTTT. Translating it yields CASSLALEAQHF.

This clone was seen a few times. The V and J genes are TRBV4-1 and TRBJ2-7; 10 bases fit TRBD1. J lost 2 bases, V lost 3 bases, and 1 base had no gene match. The germline CDR1 and CDR2 sequences are MGHRA and YSYEKL. The CDR3 runs to 14 residues. The DNA of the CDR3 is TGCGCCAGCAGCCAGGGACAGGGGACCTACGAGCAGTACTTC. It is translated as CASSQGQGTYEQYF.

The V call is TRBV27, the J call TRBJ1-1; 8 bases line up with TRBD1. The ends lost 3 bases at V and 6 bases at J; junction bases unmatched: 9. Germline values: CDR1 MNHEY, CDR2 SMNVEV (reference sequence). The CDR3 has 15 amino acids. CDR3 in amino acids: CASSLGTGVRAEAFF. In DNA form, the CDR3 reads TGTGCCAGCAGTTTGGGGACAGGCGTTAGGGCTGAAGCTTTCTTT.

The CDR3 DNA is TGTGCCATCAGTGAACGGGACGGCGGGAATGAAAAACTGTTTTTT. Translated, it gives CAISERDGGNEKLFF. The chain links TRBV10-3 to TRBJ1-4; D is perhaps TRBD1 (5 bases). This CDR3 comprises 15 residues. V was cut by 3 bases and J by 5 bases, with 13 bases left in between. Germline CDR1 is ENHRY and CDR2 is SYGVKD.

CDR3 sequence: CASGPLPAGTQYF. CDR3 DNA sequence: TGTGCCAGCGGCCCACTACCCGCCGGTACGCAGTATTTT. The chain recombines TRBV12-3 or TRBV12-4 with TRBJ2-3; D gene uncertain. The CDR3 extends over 13 amino acids. Trimming left V 8 bases short and J 8 bases short, with 17 bases between.

This clone was seen only once. The chain employs TRBV6-5 and TRBJ2-7; TRBD2 matches at 9 bases. V was pared by 6 bases and J by 7 bases, with 10 bases of the junction left unmatched. CDR1 and CDR2 (germline): MNHEY, SVGAGI. This CDR3 has 14 residues. The CDR3 sequence is CASRASSGSGEQYV. CDR3 nucleotides: TGTGCCAGCAGAGCAAGTAGCGGGAGCGGTGAGCAGTACGTC.

This clone showed up just a few times. The chain employs TRBV6-5 and TRBJ1-4; a possible D gene is TRBD1 (6 bases). Trimming pared 0 bases from V and 4 bases from J, leaving 12 bases between. The CDR3 covers 16 residues. The V gene's germline CDR1 is MNHEY and CDR2 SVGAGI. The CDR3 DNA reads TGTGCCAGCAGTTACTCTGAGGGGGGCAATAATGAAAAACTGTTTTTT. It translates to CASSYSEGGNNEKLFF.

The gene calls are TRBV7-3 and TRBJ1-1, with D possibly TRBD1 on 6 matching bases. In germline, CDR1 is SGHTA, CDR2 FQGTGA. Between the trimmed V and J ends, which lost 6 bases and 5 bases, there was a span of 16 bases. The CDR3 length is 14 residues. CDR3 DNA sequence: TGTGCCAGCAGGTCACAGGGCGATGGGACTGAAGCTTTCTTT. This codes for CASRSQGDGTEAFF.

The rearrangement links TRBV6-1 to TRBJ2-7, with 13 nucleotides matching TRBD2. This CDR3 is 17 amino acids long. The V gene end was trimmed by 4 bases and the J gene end by 0 bases; junction bases not matched to a gene: 6. Germline V gives CDR1 MNHNS, CDR2 SASEGT. The CDR3 bases are TGTGCCAGCAGTGGCGGGACTAGCGGGATGCTCTCCTACGAGCAGTACGTC. It codes for CASSGGTSGMLSYEQYV.

The chain is built from TRBV4-1 and TRBJ2-3, with no clear D. Germline CDR1 reads MGHRA; CDR2 reads YSYEKL. The CDR3 totals 13 residues. V was pared by 3 bases and J by 0 bases, with 4 bases between. CDR3 in amino acids: CASSHDSTDTQYF. In nucleotides, the CDR3 is TGCGCCAGCAGCCACGACAGCACAGATACGCAGTATTTT.

The genes are TRBV3-1 (or the pseudogene TRBV3-2) and TRBJ2-7; maybe TRBD1 (5 bases). The CDR3 runs to 13 residues. With 4 bases removed from V and 7 bases from J, the gap between germline ends came to 14 bases. CDR1 is LGHDT and CDR2 is YNNKEL in the germline V gene (reference sequence). The chain's CDR3 is CASSPQGSREQYF. CDR3 nucleotides: TGTGCCAGCAGCCCCCAGGGTAGCAGAGAGCAGTACTTC.

V usage is TRBV30 and J usage is TRBJ2-6; no firm D call. CDR3 length: 16 residues. Germline V gene lookup returns CDR1 GTSNPN and CDR2 SVGIG (reference sequence). Trimming shortened V by 2 bases and J by 0 bases, and 11 bases separated the two germline ends. The CDR3 region is CAWSPSWGSGANVLTF. In nucleotides, the CDR3 is TGTGCCTGGAGTCCGTCATGGGGCTCTGGGGCCAACGTCCTGACTTTC.

This clone is judged large (0.1 to 1%). V is TRBV6-2 or TRBV6-3 and J is TRBJ2-1; TRBD2 agrees at 11 bases. The CDR3 is made up of 15 amino acids. Unmatched junction bases numbered 5, after V lost 6 bases and J lost 4 bases. In germline, CDR1 is MNHEY, CDR2 SVGEGT. The CDR3 sequence is CASSHRLAGYNEQFF. The DNA for the CDR3 is TGTGCCAGCAGCCATCGACTAGCGGGGTACAATGAGCAGTTCTTC.

The table lists this clone with a few counts. The V and J genes are TRBV18 and TRBJ2-3, with D perhaps assigned TRBD1 or TRBD2 (5 bases each). CDR1 and CDR2 (germline): KGHSH, LQKENI. V was clipped by 6 bases and J by 6 bases, with 22 bases between them. This CDR3 is built from 16 residues. CDR3: CASSNPGPRLTDTQYF. Here the CDR3 DNA reads TGTGCCAGCTCGAACCCGGGACCCAGGTTGACGGATACGCAGTATTTT.